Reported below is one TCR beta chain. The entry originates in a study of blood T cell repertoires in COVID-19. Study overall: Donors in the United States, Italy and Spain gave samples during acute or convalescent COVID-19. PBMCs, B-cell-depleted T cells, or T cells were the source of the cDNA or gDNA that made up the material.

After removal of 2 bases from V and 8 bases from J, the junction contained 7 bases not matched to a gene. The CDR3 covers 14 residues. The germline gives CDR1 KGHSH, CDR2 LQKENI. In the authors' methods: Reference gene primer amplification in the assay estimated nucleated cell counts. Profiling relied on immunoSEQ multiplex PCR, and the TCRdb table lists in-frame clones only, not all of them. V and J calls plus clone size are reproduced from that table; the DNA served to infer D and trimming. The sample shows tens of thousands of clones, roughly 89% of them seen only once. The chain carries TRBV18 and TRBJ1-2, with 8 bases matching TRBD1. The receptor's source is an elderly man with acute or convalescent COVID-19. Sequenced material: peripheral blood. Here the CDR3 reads CASSPGGQAMGYTF. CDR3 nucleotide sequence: TGTGCCAGCTCACCAGGGGGACAGGCTATGGGCTACACCTTC.